Below are 32 T cell receptor beta chains sequenced from a single sample in a study of cytomegalovirus exposure and HLA in healthy donors. The PCR contained 60 Vbeta and 13 Jbeta primers. Here immunoSEQ multiplex PCR was the method, and the copy in TCRdb shows in-frame clones only, minus some. Reported are 130,000 or so clones; the ten largest clones contain 1.5% to 1.9%. Sequenced input: PBMCs. The receptors were sampled from a woman in her 40s in good health and CMV-seronegative.

This rearrangement joins TRBV18 to TRBJ2-7; 7 bases agree with TRBD2. The CDR3 consists of 14 residues. Trimming removed 3 bases from V and 3 bases from J; junction bases left unmatched: 5. Per the germline V gene, CDR1 is KGHSH and CDR2 is LQKENI. CDR3 bases: TGTGCCAGCTCACCGGCGGGGGTGAACTACGAGCAGTACGTC. It is translated as CASSPAGVNYEQYV.

The genes are TRBV5-6 and TRBJ1-5, with 10 nucleotides matching TRBD1. The germline CDR1 and CDR2 sequences are SGHDT and YYEEEE. This CDR3 region has 15 residues. The V and J ends lost 4 bases and 11 bases, in that order; junction bases with no gene match: 12. The CDR3 is CASSIRDRGMGAQHF. The CDR3 DNA reads as TGTGCCAGCAGCATCCGGGACAGGGGAATGGGAGCCCAGCATTTT.

The rearrangement joins TRBV21-1 to TRBJ1-1; the table's TRBD1 call for D was not verified on the DNA. TRBV21-1 is flagged as a pseudogene. The CDR3 is 17 amino acids. This chain's CDR3 is CASSTRVSGPRNTEAFF. In DNA, the CDR3 is TGTGCCAGCAGCACCCGGGTATCAGGGCCAAGGAACACTGAAGCTTTCTTT.

The chain couples TRBV18 to TRBJ2-3; the D is unclear. V lost 8 bases, J lost 4 bases, and 10 bases lay in between. The germline V gene encodes CDR1 KGHSH and CDR2 LQKENI. The CDR3 contains 12 residues. CDR3 DNA sequence: TGTGCCAGCCAACTAATCCCAGATACGCAGTATTTT. Translating it yields CASQLIPDTQYF.

This chain uses TRBV19 with TRBJ2-7, with a tentative D call TRBD1 (6 bases). Trimming left V 1 base short and J 5 bases short, with 12 bases between. The CDR3 runs 14 residues. Germline CDR1 reads LNHDA; CDR2 reads SQIVND (reference sequence). Here the CDR3 reads CASSIGDRTNEQYF. The DNA of the CDR3 is TGTGCCAGTAGTATAGGAGACAGGACCAACGAGCAGTACTTC.

The chain recombines TRBV7-8 with TRBJ2-6; tentative D call: TRBD2 (5 bases). The V gene's germline CDR1 is SGHVS and CDR2 FQNEAQ. The CDR3 loop spans 16 amino acids. V lost 0 bases and J lost 2, with 8 bases in between. The chain's CDR3 is CASSLALGAGANVLTF. The CDR3 nucleotides are TGTGCCAGCAGCTTAGCGCTCGGGGCTGGGGCCAACGTCCTGACTTTC. Filled out from reference TRBV7-8 and TRBJ2-6, the complete variable domain reads GAGVSQSPRYKVAKRGQDVALRCDPISGHVSLFWYQQALGQGPEFLTYFQNEAQLDKSGLPSDRFFAERPEGSVSTLKIQRTQQEDSAVYLCASSLALGAGANVLTFGAGSRLTVL.

The V gene is TRBV5-6, the J gene TRBJ1-2; D is unresolved. Germline V gives CDR1 SGHDT, CDR2 YYEEEE. The CDR3 sequence is 13 residues long. Trimming stripped 6 bases from V and 0 bases from J, with 9 bases between. The CDR3 nucleotides read TGTGCCAGCATGAGGGAGCCTAACTATGGCTACACCTTC. Translated: CASMREPNYGYTF.

The chain combines TRBV9 with TRBJ2-4; TRBD2 might be the D (5 bases). CDR1 is SGDLS and CDR2 is YYNGEE in the germline V gene. This CDR3 spans 14 amino acids. V lost 1 base to trimming and J lost 8 bases, with 13 bases between them. The CDR3 is CASSVSSAGDIQYF. DNA for the CDR3: TGTGCCAGCAGCGTATCGAGCGCCGGGGACATTCAGTACTTC. The full variable domain, in which reference TRBV9 and TRBJ2-4 provide the parts outside the CDR3, is DSGVTQTPKHLITATGQRVTLRCSPRSGDLSVYWYQQSLDQGLQFLIQYYNGEERAKGNILERFSAQQFPDLHSELNLSSLELGDSALYFCASSVSSAGDIQYFGAGTRLSVL.

The V call is TRBV6-4, the J call TRBJ2-6; D not resolved. Germline values: CDR1 MRHNA, CDR2 SNTAGT. Between the trimmed V and J ends, which lost 6 bases and 4 bases, there was a span of 16 bases. This CDR3 has 16 residues. The CDR3 spells CASRAPRGAGANVLTF. The CDR3 region has the DNA TGTGCCAGCAGAGCCCCGCGAGGTGCGGGGGCCAACGTCCTGACTTTC.

The CDR3 reads CASSLFGQEAFF. The CDR3 nucleotides read TGTGCCAGCAGCCTTTTCGGACAGGAAGCTTTCTTT. V usage is TRBV11-2 and J usage is TRBJ1-1; D may be TRBD1 (6 bases). Trimming removed 5 bases from V and 8 bases from J, with 12 bases in between. The CDR3 totals 12 residues. Germline CDR1 reads SGHAT; CDR2 reads FQNNGV.

The CDR3: CASSPGGTLKGKLFF. In nucleotides, the CDR3 is TGTGCCAGTAGTCCGGGGGGGACCCTGAAGGGGAAACTGTTTTTT. The rearrangement links TRBV19 to TRBJ1-4, with D tentatively TRBD1 (5 bases). Looked up from germline, CDR1 is LNHDA and CDR2 is SQIVND (reference sequence). The CDR3 spans 15 residues. Trimming took off 5 bases at V and 11 bases at J, with 21 bases between the two ends.

The chain has TRBV7-6 and TRBJ1-5, with D possibly matching TRBD1 (5 bases). Trimming removed 3 bases from V and 2 bases from J, with 11 bases in between. The CDR3 is 15 amino acids. Germline assignment: CDR1 SGHVS and CDR2 FNYEAQ. The CDR3 region has the DNA TGTGCCAGCAGCTTGGCTCAGGGCGGCAATCAGCCCCAGCATTTT. It is translated as CASSLAQGGNQPQHF.

The chain joins TRBV7-3 to TRBJ2-3, with D hard to call. The CDR3 has 12 amino acids. Trimming left V 6 bases short and J 4 bases short, with 8 bases between. The germline gives CDR1 SGHTA, CDR2 FQGTGA. The DNA for the CDR3 is TGTGCCAGCAGTGATGGAGCAGATACGCAGTATTTT. Its translation is CASSDGADTQYF.

The V call is TRBV6-1, the J call TRBJ1-1, with D maybe TRBD1 (5 bases). Germline V gives CDR1 MNHNS, CDR2 SASEGT. Trimming took off 5 bases at V and 2 bases at J, with 12 bases between the two ends. The CDR3 has 14 amino acids. This CDR3 reads CASSNRRGNTEAFF. DNA for the CDR3: TGTGCCAGCAGTAACAGGCGGGGTAACACTGAAGCTTTCTTT.

The rearrangement links TRBV11-3 to TRBJ2-7; 10 bases fit TRBD1. The junction had 1 base not matched to a gene; V was cut back by 3 bases and J by 5 bases. Germline V lookup: CDR1 SGHNT, CDR2 YENEEA. The CDR3 contains 13 residues. DNA for the CDR3: TGTGCCAGCAGCTTTGGGACAGGGGACGAGCAGTACTTC. It is translated as CASSFGTGDEQYF.

This chain's CDR3 is CSGRGVDGYTF. The CDR3 DNA sequence: TGCAGCGGGCGCGGGGTAGACGGCTACACCTTC. The chain carries TRBV29-1 and TRBJ1-2; D is ambiguous. Germline CDR1 SQVTM, CDR2 ANQGSEA. V was clipped by 7 bases and J by 8 bases, with 14 bases between them. This CDR3 spans 11 amino acids.

The chain has TRBV7-8 and TRBJ2-3; 7 bases agree with TRBD2. The CDR3 totals 12 residues. The trim removed 4 bases at V and 9 bases at J, leaving 4 bases unmatched. CDR1 is SGHVS and CDR2 is FQNEAQ in the germline V gene. The CDR3 sequence: CASSWDYRTQYF. The CDR3 region has the DNA TGTGCCAGCAGCTGGGACTACAGGACGCAGTATTTT.

The CDR3 loop reads CASSPGQGGNYGYTF. Here the CDR3 DNA reads TGTGCCAGCAGCCCCGGACAGGGTGGAAACTATGGCTACACCTTC. The rearrangement uses TRBV7-3 and TRBJ1-2; 8 nucleotides align to TRBD1. Germline loops: CDR1 SGHTA, CDR2 FQGTGA. The CDR3 totals 15 residues. With V trimmed by 5 bases and J by 2 bases, 7 bases remained unmatched.

The chain carries TRBV6-1 and TRBJ1-5; D remains unclear. The CDR3 has 11 amino acids. CDR1 is MNHNS and CDR2 is SASEGT in the germline V gene. V shed 8 bases and J shed 5 bases, with 7 bases lying between them. The CDR3 spells CASGNHQPQHF. The DNA for the CDR3 is TGTGCCAGCGGCAATCATCAGCCCCAGCATTTT.

The chain has TRBV11-3 and TRBJ2-2; D ambiguous. V was pared by 3 bases and J by 4 bases, with 12 bases between. Per the germline V gene, CDR1 is SGHNT and CDR2 is YENEEA. The CDR3 consists of 15 residues. CDR3 region: CASSFRSQTTGELFF. CDR3 in DNA: TGTGCCAGCAGCTTCCGGAGCCAAACCACCGGGGAGCTGTTTTTT.

The V and J genes are TRBV29-1 and TRBJ1-4, with TRBD1 matching over 8 bases. Germline-derived CDR1 and CDR2 are SQVTM and ANQGSEA. Trimming at V came to 6 bases and at J to 5 bases, leaving 8 bases not matched to a gene. CDR3 length: 14 amino acids. The CDR3 coding sequence is TGCAGCGTAAGGGAGGACAGGGCGAATGAAAAACTGTTTTTT. Amino acid sequence: CSVREDRANEKLFF.

The gene calls are TRBV7-9 and TRBJ1-2; D is uncertain. Germline CDR1 SEHNR, CDR2 FQNEAQ (reference sequence). The V end was cut by 6 bases, the J end by 7 bases, with 6 bases between. The CDR3 runs to 10 residues. The CDR3 DNA is TGTGCCAGCAGTCCCGGTGGCTACACCTTC. Translated, it gives CASSPGGYTF.

V and J are TRBV6-1 and TRBJ2-3; 8 positions agree with TRBD1. Losses at the gene ends were 3 bases for V and 3 bases for J; bases not matched to a gene: 5. The CDR3 loop spans 15 amino acids. CDR1 is MNHNS and CDR2 is SASEGT in the germline V gene. CDR3 sequence (DNA): TGTGCCAGCAGTGAGGACAGGGAGGTAACAGATACGCAGTATTTT. It translates to CASSEDREVTDTQYF.

The rearrangement joins TRBV14 to TRBJ2-1; possible D gene TRBD2, 5 bases. The CDR3 length is 15 residues. The V end was cut by 4 bases, the J end by 6 bases, with 16 bases between. From germline, CDR1 is SGHDN and CDR2 FVKESK. This CDR3 is CASSPNRGWRNEQFF. The CDR3 bases are TGTGCCAGCAGCCCAAATCGGGGATGGCGCAATGAGCAGTTCTTC.

The chain uses TRBV28 and TRBJ2-4, with D perhaps TRBD1 (5 bases). The CDR3 is 14 residues long. Between the trimmed V and J ends, which lost 5 bases and 0 bases, there was a span of 8 bases. The V gene's germline CDR1 is MDHEN and CDR2 SYDVKM. CDR3: CASSRRVAKNIQYF. The CDR3 region has the DNA TGTGCCAGCAGTCGCAGGGTAGCCAAAAACATTCAGTACTTC.

The gene calls are TRBV7-2 and TRBJ2-2; D is perhaps TRBD2 (6 bases). Germline CDR1 and CDR2: SGHTA and FQGNSA. V lost 3 bases and J lost 7, with 18 bases in between. The length of the CDR3 is 16 residues. This CDR3 is CASSFNPGRYGGELFF. CDR3 coding DNA: TGTGCCAGCAGCTTTAACCCGGGGAGGTATGGCGGGGAGCTGTTTTTT. Full variable domain (remainder filled in from reference TRBV7-2 and TRBJ2-2): GAGVSQSPSNKVTEKGKDVELRCDPISGHTALYWYRQSLGQGLEFLIYFQGNSAPDKSGLPSDRFSAERTGGSVSTLTIQRTQQEDSAVYLCASSFNPGRYGGELFFGEGSRLTVL.

V and J are TRBV19 and TRBJ1-6; 11 bases line up with TRBD1. There are 16 residues in the CDR3. V gave up 6 bases and J gave up 11 bases; unmatched junction bases: 12. CDR1 and CDR2 from the germline V gene are LNHDA and SQIVND (reference sequence). Written as DNA, the CDR3 is TGTGCCAGTAGGATACAGTTAGGGACAGGGGGAACACCCCTCCACTTT. It is translated as CASRIQLGTGGTPLHF. Based on the CDR3 plus reference TRBV19 and TRBJ1-6, the full variable domain is DGGITQSPKYLFRKEGQNVTLSCEQNLNHDAMYWYRQDPGQGLRLIYYSQIVNDFQKGDIAEGYSVSREKKESFPLTVTSAQKNPTAFYLCASRIQLGTGGTPLHFGNGTRLTVT.

The V call is TRBV29-1, the J call TRBJ1-2, with 9 bases that match TRBD1. The CDR3 length is 18 residues. The germline gives CDR1 SQVTM, CDR2 ANQGSEA. The trim removed 5 bases at V and 0 bases at J, leaving 16 bases unmatched. This CDR3 is CSVQQIIRDRDTNYGYTF. The CDR3 region has the DNA TGCAGCGTTCAGCAAATAATCCGGGACAGGGACACTAACTATGGCTACACCTTC.

The V and J genes are TRBV4-2 and TRBJ2-3; D not resolved. Germline CDR1 and CDR2: LGHNA and YNFKEQ. The CDR3 runs to 15 residues. Between the trimmed V and J ends, which lost 0 bases and 4 bases, there was a span of 11 bases. CDR3 loop: CASSQESSTSDTQYF. The DNA of the CDR3 is TGTGCCAGCAGCCAAGAATCGTCTACCTCAGATACGCAGTATTTT.

V gene TRBV7-9 combines with J gene TRBJ1-5, with D perhaps TRBD1 (6 bases). V was pared by 1 base and J by 7 bases, with 11 bases between. Germline CDR1 reads SEHNR; CDR2 reads FQNEAQ (reference sequence). The CDR3 is made up of 14 amino acids. CDR3 protein: CASSLEGGGQPQHF. The CDR3 DNA is TGTGCCAGCAGCTTAGAAGGGGGTGGCCAGCCCCAGCATTTT.

The gene calls are TRBV19 and TRBJ1-1; tentative D call: TRBD1 (6 bases). This CDR3 region has 13 residues. V lost 3 bases to trimming and J lost 4 bases, with 9 bases between them. Germline assignment: CDR1 LNHDA and CDR2 SQIVND (reference sequence). The CDR3 loop is CASSIEQGTEAFF. CDR3 coding DNA: TGTGCCAGTAGTATTGAACAGGGCACTGAAGCTTTCTTT.

This chain connects TRBV29-1 to TRBJ2-1; TRBD2 matches 8 bases. The CDR3 length is 16 residues. The V gene end was trimmed by 6 bases and the J gene end by 5 bases; junction bases not matched to a gene: 15. CDR1 is SQVTM and CDR2 is ANQGSEA in the germline V gene. For the CDR3, the DNA is TGCAGCGTAGCAGGGAACATCGGGGGGGTCCACAATGAGCAGTTCTTC. Translating gives CSVAGNIGGVHNEQFF.